Below are 29 T cell receptor beta chains sequenced from a single sample in a study of blood T cell repertoires in COVID-19. Method: immunoSEQ multiplex PCR; TCRdb's copy keeps in-frame clones and lacks some. The sample records about 180,000 clones, 80% to 90% being singletons. The specimen sequenced was peripheral blood. The receptors here all came from a human donor with active or convalescent COVID-19. The donor label of this sample is uncertain.

This clone was picked up a small number of times. The chain employs TRBV28 and TRBJ1-4, with no clear D. CDR3 length: 15 amino acids. CDR1 is MDHEN and CDR2 is SYDVKM in the germline V gene. V dropped 3 bases and J dropped 4 bases, with 12 bases sitting between them. This CDR3 is CASSFPPGFNEKLFF. CDR3 DNA: TGTGCCAGCAGTTTCCCGCCCGGGTTTAATGAAAAACTGTTTTTT.

This clone was found a few times. The rearrangement uses TRBV11-2 and TRBJ2-7; 9 bases fit TRBD1. Germline V gene data show CDR1 as SGHAT and CDR2 as FQNNGV. The CDR3 has 16 amino acids. V trimming: 1 base; J trimming: 3 bases; junction bases outside the gene matches: 7. The CDR3 coding sequence is TGTGCCAGCAGCTTAGCCTTACAGGGGGCTATCTACGAGCAGTACTTC. Its translation is CASSLALQGAIYEQYF.

The V gene is TRBV9, the J gene TRBJ2-3; no clear D. Germline V gene data show CDR1 as SGDLS and CDR2 as YYNGEE. V was pared by 4 bases and J by 2 bases, with 8 bases between. The CDR3 is made up of 13 amino acids. The CDR3 spells CASSPQITDTQYF. The CDR3 bases are TGTGCCAGCAGCCCTCAGATCACAGATACGCAGTATTTT.

The gene calls are TRBV5-1 and TRBJ2-7; maybe TRBD1 (5 bases). V was trimmed by 4 bases and J by 1 base, leaving 15 bases between them. The germline V gene encodes CDR1 SGHRS and CDR2 YFSETQ. There are 15 residues in the CDR3. The CDR3 DNA follows: TGCGCCAGCAGCCCAGGGTCCACAGGATCCTACGAGCAGTACTTC. This encodes CASSPGSTGSYEQYF.

The chain has TRBV3-1 (or the pseudogene TRBV3-2) and TRBJ1-1; possible D gene TRBD1, 5 bases. V dropped 1 base and J dropped 11 bases, with 11 bases sitting between them. This CDR3 is 12 amino acids long. The germline gives CDR1 LGHDT, CDR2 YNNKEL (reference sequence). The CDR3 loop reads CASSQVAGRAFF. The CDR3 DNA sequence: TGTGCCAGCAGCCAAGTGGCAGGGAGGGCTTTCTTT.

With respect to this clone: Mismatch with germline at one junction end may stem from a read error. The rearrangement joins TRBV3-1 (or the pseudogene TRBV3-2) to TRBJ2-7; a possible D gene is TRBD1 (6 bases). The CDR3 is 13 residues long. CDR1 and CDR2 from the germline V gene are LGHDT and YNNKEL (reference sequence). CDR3 amino acids: CASRVGASSEQYF. The CDR3 nucleotides read TGTGCCAGCAGAGTGGGGGCCTCCTCCGAGCAGTACTTC.

This clone appeared once. The chain recombines TRBV7-9 with TRBJ1-2; D remains unclear. Germline CDR1 reads SEHNR; CDR2 reads FQNEAQ (reference sequence). This CDR3 contains 15 residues. V lost 6 bases and J 0 bases, leaving 14 bases between the germline ends. The CDR3 sequence: CASSIRSGANYGYTF. DNA of the CDR3: TGTGCCAGCAGTATCCGGTCCGGGGCTAACTATGGCTACACCTTC.

The chain combines TRBV29-1 with TRBJ1-2, with 7 bases identical to TRBD1. The CDR3 extends over 13 amino acids. V was clipped by 5 bases and J by 2 bases; unmatched bases: 5. The germline CDR1 and CDR2 sequences are SQVTM and ANQGSEA. The CDR3 DNA sequence: TGCAGCGTTACCGGGACAGCAAACTATGGCTACACCTTC. Its protein is CSVTGTANYGYTF.

The rearrangement uses TRBV10-3 and TRBJ1-2, with TRBD1 matching over 8 bases. The CDR3 has 13 amino acids. CDR1 is ENHRY and CDR2 is SYGVKD in the germline V gene. V lost 7 bases to trimming and J lost 6 bases; unmatched junction nucleotides: 7. CDR3 sequence reads: CAITKQGVDGYTF. The CDR3 bases are TGTGCCATCACAAAACAGGGGGTTGATGGCTACACCTTC.

V gene TRBV5-1 combines with J gene TRBJ2-5; no definite D call. Per germline, CDR1 SGHRS and CDR2 YFSETQ. V lost 3 bases and J 2 bases, leaving 14 bases between the germline ends. This CDR3 region has 15 residues. CDR3 in amino acids: CASSYRSSLQETQYF. DNA for the CDR3: TGCGCCAGCAGCTATCGGTCATCCCTACAAGAGACCCAGTACTTC.

This clone came up a few times. The chain carries TRBV20-1 and TRBJ1-1; 8 bases agree with TRBD1. The CDR3 is 16 residues long. Germline trimming cut 3 bases from V and 5 bases from J; bases unmatched to any gene: 14. Germline V lookup: CDR1 DFQATT, CDR2 SNEGSKA (reference sequence). The CDR3 reads CSASSPSDRELTEAFF. The CDR3 region has the DNA TGCAGTGCTAGTTCCCCTTCGGACAGGGAATTAACTGAAGCTTTCTTT.

CDR3 protein: CASSPQGQGSYEQYF. The CDR3 DNA reads as TGCGCCAGCAGCCCACAGGGACAGGGCTCCTACGAGCAGTACTTC. V gene TRBV4-1 combines with J gene TRBJ2-7, with 9 positions matching TRBD1. Losses at the gene ends were 4 bases for V and 0 bases for J; bases not matched to a gene: 4. This CDR3 has 15 residues. The germline gives CDR1 MGHRA, CDR2 YSYEKL.

CDR3 nucleotides: TGTGCCACCAGCAGAGACAGGGGAACCTACAATGAGCAGTTCTTC. Protein product: CATSRDRGTYNEQFF. The chain uses TRBV15 and TRBJ2-1, with D perhaps TRBD1 (6 bases). Looked up from germline, CDR1 is LNHNV and CDR2 is YYDKDF (reference sequence). The CDR3 has 15 residues. The germline V and J ends were trimmed by 0 bases and 2 bases, with 8 bases remaining between them.

The chain uses TRBV28 and TRBJ2-2, with TRBD1 matching over 8 bases. Germline V gene lookup returns CDR1 MDHEN and CDR2 SYDVKM. This CDR3 has 15 residues. J lost 2 bases, V lost 5 bases, and 4 bases had no gene match. This CDR3 is CASSLGQVNTGELFF. CDR3 nucleotide sequence: TGTGCCAGCAGTCTGGGACAGGTTAACACCGGGGAGCTGTTTTTT.

This clone was seen a single time. The V gene is TRBV4-1, the J gene TRBJ1-1, with 11 bases fitting TRBD1. Looked up from germline, CDR1 is MGHRA and CDR2 is YSYEKL. The CDR3 sequence is 15 residues long. Trimming took 4 bases from V and 4 from J; bases not matched to a gene: 5. The chain's CDR3 is CASSLAGTGGTEAFF. DNA of the CDR3: TGCGCCAGCAGCCTCGCCGGGACAGGGGGCACTGAAGCTTTCTTT.

V and J are TRBV5-4 and TRBJ2-5; the D is unclear. Per germline, CDR1 SGHNT and CDR2 YYREEE (reference sequence). This CDR3 spans 14 amino acids. V was trimmed by 0 bases and J by 2 bases, leaving 8 bases between them. The CDR3 here is CASSLGLEQETQYF. DNA of the CDR3: TGTGCCAGCAGCTTGGGGCTAGAGCAAGAGACCCAGTACTTC.

The chain links TRBV5-6 to TRBJ1-3; D is ambiguous. CDR3 length: 15 amino acids. The V gene lost 1 base and the J gene lost 0 bases, with 8 bases spanning the gap. CDR1 and CDR2 (germline): SGHDT, YYEEEE. The CDR3 reads CASSLPGRSGNTIYF. For the CDR3, the DNA is TGTGCCAGCAGCTTGCCAGGCCGCTCTGGAAACACCATATATTTT. Based on the CDR3 plus reference TRBV5-6 and TRBJ1-3, the full variable domain is DAGVTQSPTHLIKTRGQQVTLRCSPKSGHDTVSWYQQALGQGPQFIFQYYEEEERQRGNFPDRFSGHQFPNYSSELNVNALLLGDSALYLCASSLPGRSGNTIYFGEGSWLTVV.

CDR3 sequence (DNA): TGTGCCACCGTAGCGGGAGTATTTTCCTACAATGAGCAGTTCTTC. It yields the protein CATVAGVFSYNEQFF. The chain uses TRBV6-5 and TRBJ2-1, with 9 nucleotides matching TRBD2. There are 15 residues in the CDR3. Germline CDR1 is MNHEY and CDR2 is SVGAGI. V shed 10 bases, J shed 1 base, and the junction held 8 bases outside the gene matches.

This sequence joins TRBV5-6 and TRBJ2-1; 11 bases are shared with TRBD2. Germline V gene sequence: CDR1 SGHDT, CDR2 YYEEEE. V lost 2 bases to trimming and J lost 4 bases; unmatched junction nucleotides: 5. The CDR3 loop spans 16 amino acids. The CDR3 DNA reads TGTGCCAGCAGCTTCGCTAGCGGGAGGCCTTACAATGAGCAGTTCTTC. Translated, it gives CASSFASGRPYNEQFF.

This clone showed up just a few times. The rearrangement uses TRBV7-9 and TRBJ1-4; 8 bases align to TRBD1. This CDR3 has 15 residues. Germline V gene data show CDR1 as SEHNR and CDR2 as FQNEAQ (reference sequence). Trimming cost V 5 bases and J 4 bases; bases outside gene matches: 6. CDR3 sequence reads: CASSPGTGSNEKLFF. The CDR3 nucleotides read TGTGCCAGCAGCCCTGGGACAGGAAGTAATGAAAAACTGTTTTTT.

The chain uses TRBV9 and TRBJ2-7; perhaps TRBD2 as D (5 bases). The CDR3 sequence is 14 residues long. Deletions cut 3 bases from V and 0 bases from J, with 10 bases between. From germline, CDR1 is SGDLS and CDR2 YYNGEE. This CDR3 reads CASSADWVSYEQYF. The CDR3 bases are TGTGCCAGCAGCGCGGACTGGGTCTCCTACGAGCAGTACTTC.

The chain couples TRBV30 to TRBJ1-2, with D perhaps TRBD1 (5 bases). CDR1 GTSNPN and CDR2 SVGIG come from the germline V gene (reference sequence). Trimming removed 8 bases from V and 3 bases from J, with 13 bases in between. The CDR3 totals 12 residues. CDR3 sequence reads: CAGDAGYYGYTF. The CDR3 DNA is TGTGCCGGGGACGCCGGGTACTATGGCTACACCTTC.

This rearrangement joins TRBV7-2 to TRBJ2-5; 12 bases are a match to TRBD2. Looked up from germline, CDR1 is SGHTA and CDR2 is FQGNSA. This CDR3 has 17 residues. V shed 3 bases, J shed 4 bases, and the junction held 9 bases outside the gene matches. This chain's CDR3 is CASSFLAGGRSGETQYF. CDR3 DNA: TGTGCCAGCAGCTTCCTAGCGGGGGGGCGTAGTGGAGAGACCCAGTACTTC.

This clone was picked up one time. This sequence joins TRBV18 and TRBJ2-7, with D uncertain. V was trimmed by 3 bases and J by 3 bases, leaving 9 bases between them. CDR1 and CDR2 from the germline V gene are KGHSH and LQKENI. The CDR3 totals 13 residues. The CDR3 loop reads CASSPAALYEQYF. CDR3 bases: TGTGCCAGCTCACCGGCGGCCCTCTACGAGCAGTACTTC.

The J gene is TRBJ1-5, the V gene TRBV4-1, with 10 bases identical to TRBD1. The CDR3 has 17 residues. Germline trimming cut 5 bases from V and 3 bases from J; bases unmatched to any gene: 10. Germline V gene sequence: CDR1 MGHRA, CDR2 YSYEKL. The CDR3 coding sequence is TGCGCCAGCAGCGCCTCCCGGGACAGGGGCTTCAATCAGCCCCAGCATTTT. Its translation is CASSASRDRGFNQPQHF.

This sequence joins TRBV28 and TRBJ1-2, with D unclear. This CDR3 spans 14 amino acids. V was trimmed by 2 bases and J by 4 bases, leaving 11 bases between them. Looked up from germline, CDR1 is MDHEN and CDR2 is SYDVKM. The CDR3 loop reads CASSLGESGYGYTF. CDR3 bases: TGTGCCAGCAGTTTAGGGGAGTCAGGCTATGGCTACACCTTC.

This clone was seen more than once but under ten times. This sequence joins TRBV27 and TRBJ1-6; a possible D gene is TRBD1 (6 bases). Trimming removed 6 bases at V and 4 bases at J, with 16 bases between. This CDR3 region has 16 residues. CDR1 MNHEY and CDR2 SMNVEV come from the germline V gene (reference sequence). The CDR3 is CASSPGHRAYNSPLHF. The CDR3 bases are TGTGCCAGCAGCCCAGGACACAGGGCGTATAATTCACCCCTCCACTTT.

The chain employs TRBV9 and TRBJ2-7; 7 nucleotides align to TRBD1. There are 14 residues in the CDR3. Germline V gene data show CDR1 as SGDLS and CDR2 as YYNGEE. With 0 bases clipped from V and 5 bases from J, the junction kept 5 bases outside the gene matches. This chain's CDR3 is CASSVEGQQNEQYF. The CDR3 region has the DNA TGTGCCAGCAGCGTAGAGGGACAGCAGAACGAGCAGTACTTC.

The rearrangement uses TRBV4-1 and TRBJ1-6; tentative D call: TRBD1 (6 bases). The CDR3 loop spans 15 amino acids. V was trimmed by 1 base and J by 7 bases, leaving 11 bases between them. Germline V gives CDR1 MGHRA, CDR2 YSYEKL. The CDR3 spells CASSQGGPRNSPLHF. For the CDR3, the DNA is TGCGCCAGCAGCCAAGGGGGGCCGAGAAATTCACCCCTCCACTTT.